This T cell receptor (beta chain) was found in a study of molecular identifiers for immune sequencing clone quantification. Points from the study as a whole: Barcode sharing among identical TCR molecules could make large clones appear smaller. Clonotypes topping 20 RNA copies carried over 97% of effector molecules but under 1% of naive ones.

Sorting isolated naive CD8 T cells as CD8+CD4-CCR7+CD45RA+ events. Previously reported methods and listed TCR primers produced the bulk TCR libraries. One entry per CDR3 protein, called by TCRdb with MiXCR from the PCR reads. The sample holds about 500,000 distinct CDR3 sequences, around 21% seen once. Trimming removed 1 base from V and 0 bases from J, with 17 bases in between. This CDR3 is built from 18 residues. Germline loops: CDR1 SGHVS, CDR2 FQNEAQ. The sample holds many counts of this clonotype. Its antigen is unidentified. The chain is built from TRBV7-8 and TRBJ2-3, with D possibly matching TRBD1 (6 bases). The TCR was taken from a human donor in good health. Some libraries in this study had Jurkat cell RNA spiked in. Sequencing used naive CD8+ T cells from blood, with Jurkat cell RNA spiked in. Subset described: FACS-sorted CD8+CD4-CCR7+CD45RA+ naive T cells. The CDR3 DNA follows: TGTGCCAGCAGCTTAGACAGGTCGACAGGAAGTAGCACAGATACGCAGTATTTT. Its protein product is CASSLDRSTGSSTDTQYF.